These 18 T cell receptor beta chains were sequenced from one sample in a study of T cells in Graves' hyperthyroidism and ophthalmopathy. RNA transcripts gave rise to amplified TCR beta CDR3 regions. The TCR CDR3 was amplified in a first-round RT-PCR using the HTBI primer set. TCRdb re-called the multiplex PCR reads with MiXCR, one entry per CDR3 protein. This sample has 300,000 to 500,000 distinct CDR3 sequences, with about 15% found just once. Material: blood. The receptors shown here come from a woman between 25 and 40 years old with Graves' hyperthyroidism.

This clonotype came up many times. The chain employs TRBV6-1 and TRBJ2-7; 9 nucleotides line up with TRBD1. The J segment lost 0 bases and the V segment lost 6 bases, leaving 6 bases of the junction unmatched. CDR1 is MNHNS, CDR2 SASEGT, per germline. This CDR3 has 15 residues. CDR3 sequence (DNA): TGTGCCAGCAGGTTGGACAGGGGTGTCTCCTACGAGCAGTACTTC. Amino acid sequence: CASRLDRGVSYEQYF.

This clonotype was seen a handful of times. This chain joins TRBV28 and TRBJ1-5; D call uncertain. The germline V and J ends were trimmed by 7 bases and 4 bases, with 20 bases remaining between them. This CDR3 contains 16 residues. In germline, CDR1 is MDHEN, CDR2 SYDVKM. The CDR3 DNA reads as TGTGCCAGCACCCTCAGTGGTGGAGGAGGAAATCAGCCCCAGCATTTT. This sequence encodes CASTLSGGGGNQPQHF.

The chain uses TRBV28 and TRBJ2-2, with 7 bases aligning to TRBD2. Germline V lookup: CDR1 MDHEN, CDR2 SYDVKM. V was pared by 7 bases and J by 8 bases, with 13 bases of the junction left unmatched. This CDR3 comprises 15 residues. Here the CDR3 reads CASTRGGLEQGELFF. CDR3 sequence (DNA): TGTGCCAGCACCCGTGGAGGACTAGAGCAGGGGGAGCTGTTTTTT.

In its sample, this clonotype was seen a few times. The J gene is TRBJ2-1, the V gene TRBV12-3 or TRBV12-4, with D tentatively TRBD1 (6 bases). This CDR3 region has 15 residues. Between the trimmed V and J ends, which lost 7 bases and 2 bases, there was a span of 15 bases. Written as DNA, the CDR3 is TGTGCCAGCAAGTTGTACAGGGCACCCTACAATGAGCAGTTCTTC. It encodes CASKLYRAPYNEQFF.

The V and J genes are TRBV27 and TRBJ2-6; D might be TRBD2 (5 bases). Germline V lookup: CDR1 MNHEY, CDR2 SMNVEV (reference sequence). Trimming took 5 bases from V and 2 from J, leaving 13 bases between them. The CDR3 extends over 16 amino acids. The DNA of the CDR3 is TGTGCCAGCAGTAGTCTCCGGGGTCCTGGGGCCAACGTCCTGACTTTC. Its protein is CASSSLRGPGANVLTF.

This clonotype was observed a handful of times. The chain links TRBV7-9 to TRBJ1-1, with D perhaps matching TRBD1 (5 bases). The CDR3 contains 12 residues. Trimming removed 4 bases from V and 11 bases from J, with 14 bases in between. Germline V gives CDR1 SEHNR, CDR2 FQNEAQ (reference sequence). The CDR3 here is CASSSRGSQAFF. DNA of the CDR3: TGTGCCAGCAGCTCAAGGGGATCCCAGGCTTTCTTT. Full variable domain (remainder filled in from reference TRBV7-9 and TRBJ1-1): DTGVSQNPRHKITKRGQNVTFRCDPISEHNRLYWYRQTLGQGPEFLTYFQNEAQLEKSRLLSDRFSAERPKGSFSTLEIQRTEQGDSAMYLCASSSRGSQAFFGQGTRLTVV.

This CDR3 is CASSLDHMTSSYNEQFF. The CDR3 DNA reads as TGCGCCAGCAGCTTGGATCACATGACGAGCTCCTACAATGAGCAGTTCTTC. This chain links TRBV5-1 with TRBJ2-1, with D unclear. The V end was cut by 0 bases, the J end by 0 bases, with 13 bases between. Germline CDR1 SGHRS, CDR2 YFSETQ. This CDR3 contains 17 residues.

This clonotype was counted many times. This chain links TRBV27 with TRBJ2-2, with TRBD1 matching 9 bases. This CDR3 region has 15 residues. Trimming cost V 4 bases and J 1 base; bases outside gene matches: 1. CDR1 is MNHEY, CDR2 SMNVEV, per germline (reference sequence). CDR3 in DNA: TGTGCCAGCAGTTGGACAGGGGAGAACACCGGGGAGCTGTTTTTT. This gives the protein CASSWTGENTGELFF.

This clonotype was seen repeatedly, ten times or more. The J gene is TRBJ2-1, the V gene TRBV3-1; 9 positions agree with TRBD2. CDR1 LGHDT and CDR2 YNNKEL come from the germline V gene (reference sequence). V trimming: 0 bases; J trimming: 7 bases; junction bases outside the gene matches: 7. The CDR3 consists of 16 residues. As DNA, the CDR3 is TGTGCCAGCAGCCAAGAGAGGCTAGCGGGGACAAATGAGCAGTTCTTC. Translating gives CASSQERLAGTNEQFF.

J is TRBJ1-5 and V is TRBV20-1; D is undetermined. Germline lookup yields CDR1 DFQATT and CDR2 SNEGSKA (reference sequence). Between the trimmed V and J ends, which lost 2 bases and 0 bases, there was a span of 5 bases. The CDR3 length is 13 residues. In nucleotides, the CDR3 is TGCAGTGCTAGAAAGGATAGCAATCAGCCCCAGCATTTT. Amino acid sequence: CSARKDSNQPQHF.

The J gene is TRBJ2-7, the V gene TRBV11-2; tentative D call: TRBD2 (5 bases). This CDR3 comprises 13 residues. Germline lookup yields CDR1 SGHAT and CDR2 FQNNGV. Trimming shortened V by 3 bases and J by 4 bases, and 10 bases separated the two germline ends. The CDR3 DNA follows: TGTGCCAGCAGCTTCCCGGGGTTTTACGAGCAGTACTTC. Protein: CASSFPGFYEQYF.

This chain links TRBV27 with TRBJ1-2; 8 bases match TRBD1. Looked up from germline, CDR1 is MNHEY and CDR2 is SMNVEV (reference sequence). V shed 2 bases and J 8 bases; nucleotides not matched to a gene: 10. This CDR3 spans 15 amino acids. The CDR3 DNA sequence: TGTGCCAGCAGTTTAAATGGCAGGGGGCCGGACGGCTACACCTTC. Encoded protein: CASSLNGRGPDGYTF.

This clonotype was recorded a few times. This sequence joins TRBV12-5 and TRBJ2-3; 9 bases line up with TRBD1. The CDR3 loop spans 15 amino acids. Germline V gene sequence: CDR1 LGHNT, CDR2 FRNRAP. J gave up 6 bases and V 5 bases, and 9 bases lay outside the gene matches. The CDR3 is CASGLPGTGFDTQYF. The CDR3, as DNA: TGTGCTAGTGGTCTTCCCGGGACAGGGTTTGATACGCAGTATTTT. The variable domain in full, with the rest retrieved from reference TRBV12-5 and TRBJ2-3, is DARVTQTPRHKVTEMGQEVTMRCQPILGHNTVFWYRQTMMQGLELLAYFRNRAPLDDSGMPKDRFSAEMPDATLATLKIQPSEPRDSAVYFCASGLPGTGFDTQYFGPGTRLTVL.

This chain connects TRBV3-1 to TRBJ1-5; no reliable D call. Germline CDR1 and CDR2: LGHDT and YNNKEL (reference sequence). There are 13 residues in the CDR3. V gave up 1 base and J gave up 8 bases, with 9 bases separating them. The CDR3 reads CASSQGAQEPQHF. Written as DNA, the CDR3 is TGTGCCAGCAGCCAAGGTGCTCAGGAGCCCCAGCATTTT. Complete variable domain (other parts from reference TRBV3-1 and TRBJ1-5): DTAVSQTPKYLVTQMGNDKSIKCEQNLGHDTMYWYKQDSKKFLKIMFSYNNKELIINETVPNRFSPKSPDKAHLNLHINSLELGDSAVYFCASSQGAQEPQHFGDGTRLSIL.

This clonotype has just a few counts. V gene TRBV5-1 combines with J gene TRBJ2-5; 12 bases are a match to TRBD2. Looked up from germline, CDR1 is SGHRS and CDR2 is YFSETQ. This CDR3 contains 18 residues. After removal of 0 bases from V and 1 base from J, the junction contained 7 bases not matched to a gene. The CDR3 here is CASSLGRTSGEIQETQYF. In nucleotides, the CDR3 is TGCGCCAGCAGCTTGGGTAGGACTAGCGGGGAAATCCAAGAGACCCAGTACTTC.

This clonotype was observed at least ten times. The chain has TRBV28 and TRBJ2-3; 7 positions match TRBD1. Per germline, CDR1 MDHEN and CDR2 SYDVKM. Trimming at V came to 9 bases and at J to 0 bases, leaving 6 bases not matched to a gene. The CDR3 runs to 14 residues. This CDR3 is CASIDRESTDTQYF. The CDR3 DNA reads TGTGCCAGTATCGACAGGGAAAGCACAGATACGCAGTATTTT.

In this sample, this clonotype turned up once. The chain has TRBV3-1 and TRBJ2-1; either TRBD1 or TRBD2 may supply D (7 bases each). V was cut by 3 bases and J by 4 bases, with 13 bases left in between. The CDR3 loop spans 15 amino acids. CDR1 and CDR2 from the germline V gene are LGHDT and YNNKEL (reference sequence). The CDR3 protein is CASSQGRGGYNEQFF. For the CDR3, the DNA is TGTGCCAGCAGCCAGGGCAGGGGGGGTTACAATGAGCAGTTCTTC.

This sequence joins TRBV6-4 and TRBJ2-3, with 7 bases matching TRBD1. Germline CDR1 and CDR2: MRHNA and SNTAGT. V dropped 0 bases and J dropped 0; count of bases not matched to a gene: 0. This CDR3 is built from 15 residues. CDR3 region: CASSDSTGSTDTQYF. CDR3 DNA sequence: TGTGCCAGCAGTGACTCGACAGGGAGCACAGATACGCAGTATTTT.